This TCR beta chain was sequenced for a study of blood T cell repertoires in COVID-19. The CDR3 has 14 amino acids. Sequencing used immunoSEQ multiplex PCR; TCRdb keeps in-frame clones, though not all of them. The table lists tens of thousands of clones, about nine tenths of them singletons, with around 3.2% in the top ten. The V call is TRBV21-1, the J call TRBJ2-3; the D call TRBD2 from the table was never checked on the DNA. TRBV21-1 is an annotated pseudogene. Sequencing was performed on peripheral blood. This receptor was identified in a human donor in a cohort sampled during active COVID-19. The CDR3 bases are TGTGCCAGCAGCCCCCGGGGTGTCACAGATACGCAGTATTTT. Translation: CASSPRGVTDTQYF.